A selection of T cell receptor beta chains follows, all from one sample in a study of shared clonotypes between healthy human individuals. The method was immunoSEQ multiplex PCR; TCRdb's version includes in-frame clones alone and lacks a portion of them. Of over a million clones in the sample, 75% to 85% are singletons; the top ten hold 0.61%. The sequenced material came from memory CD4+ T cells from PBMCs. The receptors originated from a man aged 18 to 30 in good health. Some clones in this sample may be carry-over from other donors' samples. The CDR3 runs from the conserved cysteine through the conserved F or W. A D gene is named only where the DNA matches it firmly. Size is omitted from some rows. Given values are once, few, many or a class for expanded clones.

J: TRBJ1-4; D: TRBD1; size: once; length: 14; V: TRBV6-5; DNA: TGTGCCAGCAGGGGGACAGGGATTTATGAAAAACTGTTTTTT; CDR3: CASRGTGIYEKLFF
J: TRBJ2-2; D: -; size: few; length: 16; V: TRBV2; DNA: TGTGCCAGCAGCCGACTTGAACCCGGGACTACCGGGGAGCTGTTTTTT; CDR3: CASSRLEPGTTGELFF
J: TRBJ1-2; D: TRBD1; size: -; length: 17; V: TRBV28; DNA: TGTGCCAGCAGTTTACACAGGGGGGGAGGAACTAACTATGGCTACACCTTC; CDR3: CASSLHRGGGTNYGYTF
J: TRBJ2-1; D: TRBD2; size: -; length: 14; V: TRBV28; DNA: TGTGCCAGCAGTCCCTCTAGCGGGCCGCCGGTGCAGTTCTTC; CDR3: CASSPSSGPPVQFF
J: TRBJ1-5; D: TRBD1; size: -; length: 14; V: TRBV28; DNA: TGTGCCAGCAGTCCCGGGACAGGCTATCAGCCCCAGCATTTT; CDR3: CASSPGTGYQPQHF
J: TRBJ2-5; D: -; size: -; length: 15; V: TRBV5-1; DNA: TGCGCCAGCAGCTTGTTGGGTAGCGGCCAAGAGACCCAGTACTTC; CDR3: CASSLLGSGQETQYF
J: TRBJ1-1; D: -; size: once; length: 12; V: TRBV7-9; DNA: TGTGCCAGCAGCTTGGTTCTCAGTTTTCCTTTCTTT; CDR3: CASSLVLSFPFF
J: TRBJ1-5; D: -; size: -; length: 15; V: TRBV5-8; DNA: TGTGCCAGCAGCTTCCGGGGACCCGGCAATCAGCCCCAGCATTTT; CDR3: CASSFRGPGNQPQHF
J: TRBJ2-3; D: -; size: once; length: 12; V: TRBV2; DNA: TGTGCCAGCAGGGCCCTAACCCATACGCAGTATTTT; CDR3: CASRALTHTQYF
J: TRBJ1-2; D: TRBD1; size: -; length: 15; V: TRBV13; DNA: TGTGCCAGCAGCGTGGACAGGGGCCTTAACTATGGCTACACCTTC; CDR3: CASSVDRGLNYGYTF
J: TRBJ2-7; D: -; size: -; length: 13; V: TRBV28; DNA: TGTGCCAGCCGCGGGCAGAGCCTCTACGAGCAGTACTTC; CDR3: CASRGQSLYEQYF
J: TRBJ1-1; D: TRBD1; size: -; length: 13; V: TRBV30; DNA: TGTGCCTGGAGTGTACGACAGGGGACTGAAGCTTTCTTT; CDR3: CAWSVRQGTEAFF
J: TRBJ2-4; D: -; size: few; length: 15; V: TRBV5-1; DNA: TGCGCCAGCAGCGACGGATCGGGGACTGTAAACATTCAGTACTTC; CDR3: CASSDGSGTVNIQYF
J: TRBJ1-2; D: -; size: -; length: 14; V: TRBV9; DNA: TGTGCCAGCAGCCCAACCCAGGGGAACTATGGCTACACCTTC; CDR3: CASSPTQGNYGYTF
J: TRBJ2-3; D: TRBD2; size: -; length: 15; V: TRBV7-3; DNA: TGTGCCAGCAGCCCCACTAGCGGGGCGGGGTATACGCAGTATTTT; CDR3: CASSPTSGAGYTQYF
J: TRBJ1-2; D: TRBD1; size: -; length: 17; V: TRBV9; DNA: TGTGCCAGCAGCTCGCTAGGACAGGGGAAAACTAACTATGGCTACACCTTC; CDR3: CASSSLGQGKTNYGYTF
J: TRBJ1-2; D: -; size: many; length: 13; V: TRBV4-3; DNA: TGCGCCAGCAGCCAAGAAATGGGGGATGGCTACACCTTC; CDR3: CASSQEMGDGYTF
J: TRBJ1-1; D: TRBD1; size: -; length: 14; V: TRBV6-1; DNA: TGTGCCAGCAGAGTACAGGGGGGGAACACTGAAGCTTTCTTT; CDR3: CASRVQGGNTEAFF
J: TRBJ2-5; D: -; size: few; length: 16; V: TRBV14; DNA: TGTGCCAGCAGCTACAGATTGGGGCTGAGCCAAGAGACCCAGTACTTC; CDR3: CASSYRLGLSQETQYF
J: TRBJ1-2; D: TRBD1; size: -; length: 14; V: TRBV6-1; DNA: TGTGCCAGCAGCGCCACCCGACAGGGTCGCGGCTACACCTTC; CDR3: CASSATRQGRGYTF
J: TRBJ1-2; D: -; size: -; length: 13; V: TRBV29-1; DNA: TGCAGCGTTGAAGGGGGGATGGACTATGGCTACACCTTC; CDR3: CSVEGGMDYGYTF
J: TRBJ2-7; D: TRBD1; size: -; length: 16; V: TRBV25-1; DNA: TGTGCCAGCAGTGAATATGGGGCAGGGGGCTCCTACGAGCAGTACTTC; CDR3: CASSEYGAGGSYEQYF
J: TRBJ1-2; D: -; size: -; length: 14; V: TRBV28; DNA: TGTGCCAGCAGCCCTAGTGGCACTATCTATGGCTACACCTTC; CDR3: CASSPSGTIYGYTF
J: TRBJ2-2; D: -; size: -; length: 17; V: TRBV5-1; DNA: TGCGCCAGCAGCCGCCCCCCGACAGGCCTCAACACCGGGGAGCTGTTTTTT; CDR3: CASSRPPTGLNTGELFF
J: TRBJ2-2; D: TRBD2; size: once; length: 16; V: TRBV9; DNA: TGTGCCAGCAGCGTTGGATTGGGGGAGGGCACCGGGGAGCTGTTTTTT; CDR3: CASSVGLGEGTGELFF
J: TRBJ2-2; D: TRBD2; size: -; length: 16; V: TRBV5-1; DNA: TGCGCCAGCAGTTTTATGGCGGGAGACCCCGCCGGGGAGCTGTTTTTT; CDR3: CASSFMAGDPAGELFF
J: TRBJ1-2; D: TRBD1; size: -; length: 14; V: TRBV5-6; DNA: TGTGCCAGCAGGGACAGGGGGTCTAGCTATGGCTACACCTTC; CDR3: CASRDRGSSYGYTF
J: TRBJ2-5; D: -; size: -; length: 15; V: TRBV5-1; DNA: TGCGCCAGCAGTGTTCCTGGACTATCCCAAGAGACCCAGTACTTC; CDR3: CASSVPGLSQETQYF
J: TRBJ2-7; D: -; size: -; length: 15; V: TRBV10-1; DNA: TGCGCCAGCATCCCCAGACAGGAGGCATCCTACGAGCAGTACTTC; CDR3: CASIPRQEASYEQYF
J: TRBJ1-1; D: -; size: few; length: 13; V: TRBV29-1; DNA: TGCAGCGTCAGTGGACAGTACAACACTGAAGCTTTCTTT; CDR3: CSVSGQYNTEAFF
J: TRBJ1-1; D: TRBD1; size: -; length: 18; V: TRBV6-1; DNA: TGTGCCAGCAGTGAAGGGGGGGGCAGGGGGTCTTGGAACACTGAAGCTTTCTTT; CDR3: CASSEGGGRGSWNTEAFF
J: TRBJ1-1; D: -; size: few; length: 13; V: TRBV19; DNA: TGTGCCAGTAGTGCGACAGGCAACACTGAAGCTTTCTTT; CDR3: CASSATGNTEAFF
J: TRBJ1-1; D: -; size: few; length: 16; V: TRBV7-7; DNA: TGTGCCAGCAGCGGACACCTATCGGGTAGGTACCCTGAAGCTTTCTTT; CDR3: CASSGHLSGRYPEAFF
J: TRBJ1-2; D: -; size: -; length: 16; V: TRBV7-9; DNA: TGTGCCAGCAGCTTAGACGGACAGACTACAATTGCCGGCTACACCTTC; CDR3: CASSLDGQTTIAGYTF
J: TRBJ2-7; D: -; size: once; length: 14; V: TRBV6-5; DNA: TGTGCCAGCAGTTACTCGCACCCTCGGATGGAGCAGTACTTC; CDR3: CASSYSHPRMEQYF
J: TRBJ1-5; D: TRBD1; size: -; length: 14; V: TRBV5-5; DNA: TGTGCCAGCAGCTCAGGGACAGTGAGTCAGCCCCAGCATTTT; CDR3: CASSSGTVSQPQHF
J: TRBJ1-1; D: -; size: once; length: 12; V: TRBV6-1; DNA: TGTGCCAGCAGCAGACGGTTCCTTGAAGCTTTCTTT; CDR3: CASSRRFLEAFF
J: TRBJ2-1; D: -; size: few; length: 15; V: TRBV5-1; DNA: TGCGCCAGCAGCTTCCTAGGCCCTGCTGGCGATGAGCAGTTCTTC; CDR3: CASSFLGPAGDEQFF
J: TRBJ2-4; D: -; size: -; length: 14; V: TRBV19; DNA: TGTGCCAGTAGTACGTTAGGGACCAAAAACATTCAGTACTTC; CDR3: CASSTLGTKNIQYF
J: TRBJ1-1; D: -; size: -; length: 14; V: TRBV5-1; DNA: TGCGCCAGCAGTAAAGGGGCCTTGAACACTGAAGCTTTCTTT; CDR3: CASSKGALNTEAFF
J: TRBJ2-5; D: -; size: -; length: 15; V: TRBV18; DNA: TGTGCCAGCTCACCACAGAAGGGGACCCAAGAGACCCAGTACTTC; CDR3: CASSPQKGTQETQYF
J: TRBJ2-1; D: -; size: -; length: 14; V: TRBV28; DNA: TGTGCCAGCAGTCTAATTTCCCCCGGCCCGGAGCAGTTCTTC; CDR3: CASSLISPGPEQFF
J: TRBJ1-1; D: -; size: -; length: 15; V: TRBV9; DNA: TGTGCCAGCAGCGTAGGGGTTTACACAAACACTGAAGCTTTCTTT; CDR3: CASSVGVYTNTEAFF
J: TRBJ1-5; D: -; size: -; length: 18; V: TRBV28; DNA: TGTGCCAGCAGTATCAGGGACAACTACTACGGAGGCAATCAGCCCCAGCATTTT; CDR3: CASSIRDNYYGGNQPQHF
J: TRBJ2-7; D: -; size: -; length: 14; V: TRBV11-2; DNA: TGTGCCAGCACCCAGGGGACTGACTCCTACGAGCAGTACTTC; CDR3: CASTQGTDSYEQYF
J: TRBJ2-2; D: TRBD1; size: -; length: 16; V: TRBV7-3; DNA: TGTGCCAGCAGCTTTCAGGGACAGGGCTCAGCCGGGGAGCTGTTTTTT; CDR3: CASSFQGQGSAGELFF
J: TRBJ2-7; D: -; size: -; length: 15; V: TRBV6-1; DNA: TGTGCCAGCAGTGTCCTGACCGGGAATTTCTACGAGCAGTACTTC; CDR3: CASSVLTGNFYEQYF